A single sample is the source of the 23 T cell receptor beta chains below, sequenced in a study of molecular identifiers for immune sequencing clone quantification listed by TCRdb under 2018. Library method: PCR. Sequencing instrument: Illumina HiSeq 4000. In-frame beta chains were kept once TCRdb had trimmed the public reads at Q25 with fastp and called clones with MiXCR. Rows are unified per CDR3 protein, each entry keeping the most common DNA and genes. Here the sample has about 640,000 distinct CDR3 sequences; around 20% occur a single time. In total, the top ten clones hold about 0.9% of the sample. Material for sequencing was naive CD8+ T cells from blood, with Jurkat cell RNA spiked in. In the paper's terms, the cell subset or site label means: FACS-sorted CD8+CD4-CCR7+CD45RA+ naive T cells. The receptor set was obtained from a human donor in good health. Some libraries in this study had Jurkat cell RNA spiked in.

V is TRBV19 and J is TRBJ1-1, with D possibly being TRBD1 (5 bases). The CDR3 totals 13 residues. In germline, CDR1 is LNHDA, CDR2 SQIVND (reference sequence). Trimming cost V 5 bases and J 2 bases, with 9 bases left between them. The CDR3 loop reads CASSFDSNTEAFF. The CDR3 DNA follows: TGTGCCAGTAGTTTTGACAGCAACACTGAAGCTTTCTTT.

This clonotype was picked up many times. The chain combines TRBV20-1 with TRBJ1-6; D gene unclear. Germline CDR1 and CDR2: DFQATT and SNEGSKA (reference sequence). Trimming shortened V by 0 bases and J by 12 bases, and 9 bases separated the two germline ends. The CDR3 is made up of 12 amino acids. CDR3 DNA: TGCAGTGCTAGAGAGGCCCCTGGACCCCTCCACTTT. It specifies CSAREAPGPLHF.

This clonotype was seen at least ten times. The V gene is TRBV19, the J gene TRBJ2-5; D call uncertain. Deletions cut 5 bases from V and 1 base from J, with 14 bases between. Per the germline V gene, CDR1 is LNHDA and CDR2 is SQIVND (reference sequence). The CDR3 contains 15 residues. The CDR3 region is CASSYYGLPQETQYF. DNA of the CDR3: TGTGCCAGTAGTTACTATGGGCTCCCCCAAGAGACCCAGTACTTC.

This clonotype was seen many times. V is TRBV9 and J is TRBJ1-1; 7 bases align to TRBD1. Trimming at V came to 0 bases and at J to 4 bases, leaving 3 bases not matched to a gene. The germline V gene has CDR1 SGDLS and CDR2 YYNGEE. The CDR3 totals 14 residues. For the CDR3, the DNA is TGTGCCAGCAGCGTAGAGGGACAGATCACTGAAGCTTTCTTT. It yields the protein CASSVEGQITEAFF.

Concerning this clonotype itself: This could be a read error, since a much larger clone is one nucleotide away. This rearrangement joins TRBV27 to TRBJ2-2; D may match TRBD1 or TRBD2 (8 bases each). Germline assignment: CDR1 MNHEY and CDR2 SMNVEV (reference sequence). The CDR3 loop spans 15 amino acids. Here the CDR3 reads CASSPRDRSSGGLFF. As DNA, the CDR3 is TGTGCCAGCAGTCCCCGGGACAGGTCGAGCGGGGGGCTGTTTTTT.

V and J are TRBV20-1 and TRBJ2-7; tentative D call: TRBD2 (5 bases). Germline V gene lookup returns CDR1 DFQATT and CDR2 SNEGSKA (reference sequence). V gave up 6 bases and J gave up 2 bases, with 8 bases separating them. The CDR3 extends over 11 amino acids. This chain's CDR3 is CSAWGAYEQYF. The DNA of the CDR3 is TGCAGTGCCTGGGGAGCCTACGAGCAGTACTTC.

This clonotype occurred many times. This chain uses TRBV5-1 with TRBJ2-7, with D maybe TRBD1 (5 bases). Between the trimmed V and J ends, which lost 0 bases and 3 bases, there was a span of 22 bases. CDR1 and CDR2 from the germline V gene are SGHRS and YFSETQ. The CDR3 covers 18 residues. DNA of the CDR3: TGCGCCAGCAGCTTGGTGGGGCCCTCAATTAAGGTAGGCTACGAGCAGTACTTC. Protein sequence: CASSLVGPSIKVGYEQYF.

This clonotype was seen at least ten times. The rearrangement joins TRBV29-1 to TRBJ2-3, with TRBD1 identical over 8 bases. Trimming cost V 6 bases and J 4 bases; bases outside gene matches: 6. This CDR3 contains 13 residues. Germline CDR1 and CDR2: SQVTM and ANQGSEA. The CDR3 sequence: CSVQGTGPDTQYF. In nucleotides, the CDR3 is TGCAGCGTCCAGGGGACAGGTCCAGATACGCAGTATTTT.

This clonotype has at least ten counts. The CDR3 sequence: CASSDSQVGSSTEAFF. The CDR3, as DNA: TGCGCCAGCAGTGATTCGCAGGTTGGAAGTAGCACTGAAGCTTTCTTT. The rearrangement links TRBV10-2 to TRBJ1-1; D unresolved. Germline values: CDR1 WSHSY, CDR2 SAAADI. This CDR3 contains 16 residues. With 3 bases removed from V and 4 bases from J, the gap between germline ends came to 18 bases.

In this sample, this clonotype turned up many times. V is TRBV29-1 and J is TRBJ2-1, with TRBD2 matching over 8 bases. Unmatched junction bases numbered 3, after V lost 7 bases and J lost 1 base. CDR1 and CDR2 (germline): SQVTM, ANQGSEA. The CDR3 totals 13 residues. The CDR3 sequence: CSARLASYNEQFF. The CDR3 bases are TGCAGCGCCCGACTAGCGTCCTACAATGAGCAGTTCTTC.

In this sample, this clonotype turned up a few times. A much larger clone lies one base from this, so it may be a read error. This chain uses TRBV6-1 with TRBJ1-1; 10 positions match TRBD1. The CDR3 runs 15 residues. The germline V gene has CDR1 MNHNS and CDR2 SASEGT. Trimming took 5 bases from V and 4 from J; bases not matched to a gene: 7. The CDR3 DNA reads TGTGCCAGCAGTAGAGAACGGACAGGGGGCACTGAAGCTTTCTTT. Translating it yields CASSRERTGGTEAFF.

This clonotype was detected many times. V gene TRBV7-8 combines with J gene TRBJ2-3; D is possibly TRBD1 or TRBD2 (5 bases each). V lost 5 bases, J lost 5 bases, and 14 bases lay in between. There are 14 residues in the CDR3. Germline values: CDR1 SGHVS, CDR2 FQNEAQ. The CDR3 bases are TGTGCCAGCAGCAAAGGGGTTGGAGGAGATACGCAGTATTTT. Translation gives CASSKGVGGDTQYF.

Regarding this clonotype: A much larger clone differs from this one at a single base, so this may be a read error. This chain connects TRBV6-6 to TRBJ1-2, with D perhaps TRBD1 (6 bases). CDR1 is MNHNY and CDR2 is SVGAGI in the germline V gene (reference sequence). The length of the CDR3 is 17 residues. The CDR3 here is CASGYSPGDDTNYGYTF. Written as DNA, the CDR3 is TGTGCCAGCGGTTACTCGCCAGGGGACGATACTAACTATGGCTACACCTTC.

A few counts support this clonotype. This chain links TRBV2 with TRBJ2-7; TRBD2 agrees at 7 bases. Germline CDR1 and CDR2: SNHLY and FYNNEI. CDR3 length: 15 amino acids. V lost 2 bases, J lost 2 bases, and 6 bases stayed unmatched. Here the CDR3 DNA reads TGTGCCAGCAGTGAATGGTTCGGGGGGACCTACGAGCAGTACTTC. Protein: CASSEWFGGTYEQYF.

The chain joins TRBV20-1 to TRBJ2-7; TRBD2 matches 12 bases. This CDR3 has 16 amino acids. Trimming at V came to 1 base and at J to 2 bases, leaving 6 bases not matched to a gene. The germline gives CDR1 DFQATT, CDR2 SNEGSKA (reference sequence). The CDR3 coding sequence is TGCAGTGCTAGAGGGACTAGCGGGATAATTACCTACGAGCAGTACTTC. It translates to CSARGTSGIITYEQYF.

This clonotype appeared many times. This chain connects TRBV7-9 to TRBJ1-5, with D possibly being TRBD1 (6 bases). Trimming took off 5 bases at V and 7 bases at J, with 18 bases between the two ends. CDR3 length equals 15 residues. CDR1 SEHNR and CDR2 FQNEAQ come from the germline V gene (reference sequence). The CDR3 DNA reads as TGTGCCAGCAGCCCTAGTGGGGGGGCAGGGCAGCCCCAGCATTTT. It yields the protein CASSPSGGAGQPQHF. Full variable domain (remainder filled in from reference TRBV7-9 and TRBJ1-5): DTGVSQNPRHKITKRGQNVTFRCDPISEHNRLYWYRQTLGQGPEFLTYFQNEAQLEKSRLLSDRFSAERPKGSFSTLEIQRTEQGDSAMYLCASSPSGGAGQPQHFGDGTRLSIL.

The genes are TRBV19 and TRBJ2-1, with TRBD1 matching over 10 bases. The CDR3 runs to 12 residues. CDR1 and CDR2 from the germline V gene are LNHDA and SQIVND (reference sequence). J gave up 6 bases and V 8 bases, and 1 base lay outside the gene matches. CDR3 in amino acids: CASGTGANEQFF. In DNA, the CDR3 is TGTGCCAGTGGGACAGGGGCCAATGAGCAGTTCTTC.

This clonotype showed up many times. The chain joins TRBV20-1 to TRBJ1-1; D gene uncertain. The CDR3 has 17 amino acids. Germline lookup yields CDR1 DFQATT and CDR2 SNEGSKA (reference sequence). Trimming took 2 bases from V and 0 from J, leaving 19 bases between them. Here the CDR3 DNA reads TGCAGTGCTAGACTAACGTCGGTCAACTCCATGAACACTGAAGCTTTCTTT. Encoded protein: CSARLTSVNSMNTEAFF.

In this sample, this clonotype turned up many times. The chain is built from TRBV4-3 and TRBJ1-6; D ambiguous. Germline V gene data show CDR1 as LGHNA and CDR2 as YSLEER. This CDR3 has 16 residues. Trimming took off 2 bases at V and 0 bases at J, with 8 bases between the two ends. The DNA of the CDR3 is TGCGCCAGCAGCCAATCGGCTAGCTCCTATAATTCACCCCTCCACTTT. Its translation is CASSQSASSYNSPLHF.

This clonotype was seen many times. The DNA of the CDR3 is TGCGCCAGCAGCTCCAAAAGGACAGGGGGCGCCACCGCAGATACGCAGTATTTT. The encoded protein is CASSSKRTGGATADTQYF. The J gene is TRBJ2-3, the V gene TRBV5-1; 11 bases are a match to TRBD1. J lost 4 bases, V lost 3 bases, and 13 bases had no gene match. The CDR3 has 18 residues. Germline V gene lookup returns CDR1 SGHRS and CDR2 YFSETQ.

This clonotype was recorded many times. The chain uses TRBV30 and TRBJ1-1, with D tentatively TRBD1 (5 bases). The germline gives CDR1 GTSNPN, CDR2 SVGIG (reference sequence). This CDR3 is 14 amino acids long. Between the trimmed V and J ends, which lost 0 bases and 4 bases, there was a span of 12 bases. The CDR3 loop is CAWSVITGGTEAFF. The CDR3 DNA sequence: TGTGCCTGGAGTGTAATCACTGGGGGCACTGAAGCTTTCTTT.

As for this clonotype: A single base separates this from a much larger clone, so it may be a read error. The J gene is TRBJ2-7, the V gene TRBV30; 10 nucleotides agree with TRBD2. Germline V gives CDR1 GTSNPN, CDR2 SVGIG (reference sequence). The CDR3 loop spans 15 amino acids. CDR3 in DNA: TGTGCCTGGAGTCACCCAACTAGCGGGGACTACGAGCAGTGCTTC. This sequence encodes CAWSHPTSGDYEQCF.

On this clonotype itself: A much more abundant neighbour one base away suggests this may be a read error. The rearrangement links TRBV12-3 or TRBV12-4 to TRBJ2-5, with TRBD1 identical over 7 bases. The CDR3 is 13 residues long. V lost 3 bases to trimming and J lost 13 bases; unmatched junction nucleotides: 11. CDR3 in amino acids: CASSFGIEGARYF. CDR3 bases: TGTGCCAGCAGTTTCGGGATCGAGGGGGCCCGGTACTTC.